The 24 T cell receptor beta chains below were found in one sample sequenced in a study of T cells in Graves' hyperthyroidism and ophthalmopathy (dated by TCRdb to the late 2010s). The library was generated by multiplex PCR. Sequenced on an Illumina HiSeq 2000. Amplification of TCR beta CDR3 regions was carried out from RNA transcripts. A first-round RT-PCR of the TCR CDR3 used the HTBI primer set with the Qiagen OneStep RT-PCR kit. TCRdb took the public reads, trimmed them with fastp at Q25, ran MiXCR for clone calling and kept in-frame beta chains. Each entry merges the rows of one CDR3 protein and shows their most common DNA and genes. The sample data list about half a million distinct CDR3 sequences, and more than 20% of these were observed just once. The ten most abundant clones make up approximately 26% of the sample. The sample was blood. Every receptor here comes from a man aged 18 to 30 with Graves' hyperthyroidism.

This clonotype was seen repeatedly, ten times or more. The rearrangement uses TRBV28 and TRBJ1-2; D gene ambiguous. The CDR3 has 12 amino acids. Germline V lookup: CDR1 MDHEN, CDR2 SYDVKM. Trimming left V 5 bases short and J 5 bases short, with 9 bases between. The chain's CDR3 is CASSGGRYGYTF. CDR3 in DNA: TGTGCCAGCAGTGGCGGACGTTATGGCTACACCTTC.

This clonotype came up many times. The V and J genes are TRBV10-3 and TRBJ1-2; D not certain. The CDR3 runs 13 residues. Germline V gives CDR1 ENHRY, CDR2 SYGVKD. Trimming took off 2 bases at V and 8 bases at J, with 12 bases between the two ends. This CDR3 is CAISEVGEPGYTF. Here the CDR3 DNA reads TGTGCCATCAGTGAGGTGGGTGAACCAGGCTACACCTTC.

There are many counts of this clonotype. The chain has TRBV19 and TRBJ1-5, with TRBD1 identical over 8 bases. From germline, CDR1 is LNHDA and CDR2 SQIVND (reference sequence). There are 14 residues in the CDR3. J gave up 7 bases and V 5 bases, and 7 bases lay outside the gene matches. The CDR3 DNA sequence: TGTGCCAGTAGTTCCGGACAGGGATACCAGCCCCAGCATTTT. Translation: CASSSGQGYQPQHF.

This clonotype was picked up many times. The chain employs TRBV6-2 or TRBV6-3 and TRBJ2-6; D unresolved. Looked up from germline, CDR1 is MNHEY and CDR2 is SVGEGT. The V gene lost 5 bases and the J gene lost 2 bases, with 13 bases spanning the gap. The CDR3 runs to 16 residues. CDR3 protein: CASSLKRTAGANVLTF. CDR3 DNA sequence: TGTGCCAGCAGTCTCAAACGGACCGCTGGGGCCAACGTCCTGACTTTC.

The chain couples TRBV6-2 or TRBV6-3 to TRBJ1-5; the D gene is possibly TRBD1 (5 bases). The length of the CDR3 is 18 residues. The ends were cut back, 2 bases at V and 4 bases at J, with 21 bases in the middle. In germline, CDR1 is MNHEY, CDR2 SVGEGT. The CDR3 DNA reads TGTGCCAGCAGTTACACCAATCGACCTGACAGAATTAATCAGCCCCAGCATTTT. Its protein is CASSYTNRPDRINQPQHF.

Comments on this clonotype: A much larger clone lies one base from this, so it may be a read error. The chain couples TRBV12-3 or TRBV12-4 to TRBJ1-5; no definite D call. The CDR3 sequence is 13 residues long. The V gene lost 8 bases and the J gene lost 1 base, with 9 bases spanning the gap. The chain's CDR3 is CASREASNQPQHF. CDR3 bases: TGTGCCAGCCGGGAGGCGAGCAATCAGCCCCAGCATTTT.

This clonotype was picked up many times. The rearrangement links TRBV9 to TRBJ1-2, with D uncertain. The CDR3 sequence is 14 residues long. Germline V gene sequence: CDR1 SGDLS, CDR2 YYNGEE. The germline V and J ends were trimmed by 0 bases and 2 bases, with 8 bases remaining between them. In DNA, the CDR3 is TGTGCCAGCAGCGTAGACGGACGGAACTATGGCTACACCTTC. Translation gives CASSVDGRNYGYTF. The whole variable domain, remainder taken from reference TRBV9 and TRBJ1-2, is DSGVTQTPKHLITATGQRVTLRCSPRSGDLSVYWYQQSLDQGLQFLIQYYNGEERAKGNILERFSAQQFPDLHSELNLSSLELGDSALYFCASSVDGRNYGYTFGSGTRLTVV.

This clonotype was counted many times. The chain employs TRBV5-5 and TRBJ1-1; perhaps TRBD1 as D (5 bases). The germline V gene encodes CDR1 SGHKS and CDR2 YYEKEE (reference sequence). Trimming removed 0 bases from V and 0 bases from J, with 12 bases in between. This CDR3 comprises 16 residues. CDR3 sequence (DNA): TGTGCCAGCAGCTTGGCAGAGGGGAGGGTGAACACTGAAGCTTTCTTT. This translates into CASSLAEGRVNTEAFF.

This clonotype appeared once. A much larger clone sits a single nucleotide away, making a read error possible. CDR3: CASSLAQGPETQYF. As DNA, the CDR3 is TGTGCCAGCAGCTTAGCCCAGGGGCCAGAGACCCAGTACTTC. The chain uses TRBV11-2 and TRBJ2-5, with a possible D match to TRBD1 (6 bases). Per germline, CDR1 SGHAT and CDR2 FQNNGV. Trimming removed 1 base from V and 4 bases from J, with 10 bases in between. The CDR3 consists of 14 residues.

This clonotype was detected many times. The chain recombines TRBV6-2 or TRBV6-3 with TRBJ2-7; 7 positions match TRBD1. CDR1 is MNHEY, CDR2 SVGEGT, per germline. This CDR3 region has 16 residues. The V gene end was trimmed by 0 bases and the J gene end by 1 base; junction bases not matched to a gene: 6. The CDR3 DNA reads as TGTGCCAGCAGTTACTCGAGGGACAGACCATCCTACGAGCAGTACTTC. Its translation is CASSYSRDRPSYEQYF.

The table lists this clonotype with many counts. This sequence joins TRBV7-3 and TRBJ1-2, with a possible D match to TRBD1 (5 bases). Trimming stripped 5 bases from V and 11 bases from J, with 18 bases between. This CDR3 region has 13 residues. The germline CDR1 and CDR2 sequences are SGHTA and FQGTGA. CDR3 DNA sequence: TGTGCCAGCAGCGGAGAGGGGCCGGAGGATTACACCTTC. Its translation is CASSGEGPEDYTF.

This chain uses TRBV12-3 or TRBV12-4 with TRBJ1-1, with D tentatively TRBD1 (6 bases). The CDR3 is 13 residues long. V lost 6 bases to trimming and J lost 8 bases, with 16 bases between them. CDR3 loop: CASSQGPAGEAFF. The CDR3 DNA reads TGTGCCAGCAGCCAGGGGCCTGCGGGCGAAGCTTTCTTT.

There are a few counts of this clonotype. The chain carries TRBV12-3 or TRBV12-4 and TRBJ1-5; D unclear. The CDR3 contains 15 residues. V was pared by 2 bases and J by 2 bases, with 10 bases between. CDR3 coding DNA: TGTGCCAGCAGTTTACCCGGGTCAGGCAATCAGCCCCAGCATTTT. This encodes CASSLPGSGNQPQHF.

This chain links TRBV6-2 or TRBV6-3 with TRBJ2-3; D may be TRBD1 or TRBD2 (5 bases each). CDR1 and CDR2 (germline): MNHEY, SVGEGT. This CDR3 has 14 amino acids. With 2 bases removed from V and 5 bases from J, the gap between germline ends came to 11 bases. CDR3 residues: CASSYLGAGDTQYF. CDR3 nucleotides: TGTGCCAGCAGTTACCTCGGGGCGGGAGATACGCAGTATTTT.

This clonotype was seen at least ten times. This chain connects TRBV7-9 to TRBJ1-1; a weak D match, TRBD1 (6 bases). Germline V lookup: CDR1 SEHNR, CDR2 FQNEAQ (reference sequence). This CDR3 region has 13 residues. The ends were cut back, 10 bases at V and 3 bases at J, with 15 bases in the middle. The CDR3 reads CATRDIRYTEAFF. CDR3 nucleotide sequence: TGTGCCACCCGGGACATACGCTACACTGAAGCTTTCTTT.

For this clonotype: The CDR3 does not close with the conserved phenylalanine or tryptophan, likely indicating a read error. CDR3: CVSSLRGQVIQETQYL. CDR3 DNA sequence: TGTGTCAGCAGCTTACGGGGACAGGTTATCCAAGAGACCCAGTACCTC. The chain has TRBV5-6 and TRBJ2-5, with 8 bases lining up with TRBD1. Looked up from germline, CDR1 is SGHDT and CDR2 is YYEEEE. The CDR3 contains 16 residues.

This clonotype appeared a few times. This chain links TRBV2 with TRBJ1-2; TRBD1 aligns across 11 bases. The CDR3 loop spans 16 amino acids. V dropped 1 base and J dropped 2; count of bases not matched to a gene: 3. Germline lookup yields CDR1 SNHLY and CDR2 FYNNEI. The CDR3 DNA sequence: TGTGCCAGCAGTGAAGAGGGACAGGGGGACAACTATGGCTACACCTTC. Encoded protein: CASSEEGQGDNYGYTF.

Ten or more counts support this clonotype. The J gene is TRBJ2-7, the V gene TRBV12-3 or TRBV12-4; the D is unclear. The CDR3 totals 14 residues. V dropped 5 bases and J dropped 4 bases, with 15 bases sitting between them. CDR3 nucleotide sequence: TGTGCCAGCAGTCTGGTCCTCTCCTCTTACGAGCAGTACTTC. It encodes CASSLVLSSYEQYF.

In the case of this clonotype: A read error may explain this, as a much larger clone is one base away. This chain connects TRBV29-1 to TRBJ2-2; D is uncertain. Germline V CDR1 and CDR2: SQVTM, ANQGSEA. V lost 4 bases and J lost 1, with 4 bases in between. The CDR3 totals 12 residues. The DNA of the CDR3 is TGCAGCGTTGTGGGGAACACCGGGGAGCTGTTTTTT. Translating it yields CSVVGNTGELFF.

V usage is TRBV12-3 or TRBV12-4 and J usage is TRBJ1-1, with no clear D. The CDR3 has 14 residues. Trimming pared 7 bases from V and 1 base from J, leaving 13 bases between. Written as DNA, the CDR3 is TGTGCCAGCATTGCAGGTATGGCGAACACTGAAGCTTTCTTT. It translates to CASIAGMANTEAFF.

This clonotype was detected ten times or more. The chain is built from TRBV29-1 and TRBJ2-7; perhaps D is TRBD1 or TRBD2 (6 bases each). Germline V gene data show CDR1 as SQVTM and CDR2 as ANQGSEA. The CDR3 runs to 15 residues. The V and J ends lost 1 base and 2 bases respectively, with 15 bases between them. In DNA form, the CDR3 reads TGCAGCGTTGAAGGGCTCCCGGGGGCTACCTACGAGCAGTACTTC. It encodes CSVEGLPGATYEQYF.

This clonotype has just a few counts. This rearrangement joins TRBV6-1 to TRBJ2-2; TRBD2 is a possible D gene (5 bases). The germline V gene has CDR1 MNHNS and CDR2 SASEGT. The CDR3 has 14 amino acids. V lost 6 bases and J lost 4, with 12 bases in between. The CDR3 DNA reads TGTGCCAGCAGCGTCATCGGAGGCACCGGGGAGCTGTTTTTT. Its translation is CASSVIGGTGELFF.

V gene TRBV12-3 or TRBV12-4 combines with J gene TRBJ2-7; 9 nucleotides agree with TRBD1. The CDR3 length is 14 residues. Germline trimming cut 1 base from V and 6 bases from J; bases unmatched to any gene: 4. The CDR3 DNA is TGTGCCAGCAGTTTAGGGACAGGGGTGGGCGAGCAGTACTTC. It is translated as CASSLGTGVGEQYF.

This clonotype showed up just a few times. This rearrangement joins TRBV11-3 to TRBJ2-2; D might be TRBD2 (5 bases). This CDR3 comprises 13 residues. The germline gives CDR1 SGHNT, CDR2 YENEEA. The V end lost 5 bases, the J end lost 4 bases, and 8 bases lay between the germline ends. The CDR3 spells CASSVRATGELFF. DNA of the CDR3: TGTGCCAGCAGCGTGAGGGCCACCGGGGAGCTGTTTTTT.